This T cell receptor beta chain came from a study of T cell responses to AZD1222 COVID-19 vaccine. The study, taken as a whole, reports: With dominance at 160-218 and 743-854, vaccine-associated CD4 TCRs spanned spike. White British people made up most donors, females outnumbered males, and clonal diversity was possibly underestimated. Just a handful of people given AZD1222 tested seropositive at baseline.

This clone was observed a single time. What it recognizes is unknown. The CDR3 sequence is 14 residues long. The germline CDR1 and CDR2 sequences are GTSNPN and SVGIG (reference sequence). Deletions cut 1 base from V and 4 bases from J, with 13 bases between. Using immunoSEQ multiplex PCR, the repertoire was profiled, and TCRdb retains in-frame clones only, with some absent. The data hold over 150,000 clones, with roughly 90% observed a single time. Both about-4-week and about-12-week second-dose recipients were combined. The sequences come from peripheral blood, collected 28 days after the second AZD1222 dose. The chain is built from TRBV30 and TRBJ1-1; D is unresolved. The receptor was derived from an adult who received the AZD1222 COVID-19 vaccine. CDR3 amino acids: CAWSADGVSTEAFF. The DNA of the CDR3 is TGTGCCTGGAGTGCGGACGGAGTAAGCACTGAAGCTTTCTTT.